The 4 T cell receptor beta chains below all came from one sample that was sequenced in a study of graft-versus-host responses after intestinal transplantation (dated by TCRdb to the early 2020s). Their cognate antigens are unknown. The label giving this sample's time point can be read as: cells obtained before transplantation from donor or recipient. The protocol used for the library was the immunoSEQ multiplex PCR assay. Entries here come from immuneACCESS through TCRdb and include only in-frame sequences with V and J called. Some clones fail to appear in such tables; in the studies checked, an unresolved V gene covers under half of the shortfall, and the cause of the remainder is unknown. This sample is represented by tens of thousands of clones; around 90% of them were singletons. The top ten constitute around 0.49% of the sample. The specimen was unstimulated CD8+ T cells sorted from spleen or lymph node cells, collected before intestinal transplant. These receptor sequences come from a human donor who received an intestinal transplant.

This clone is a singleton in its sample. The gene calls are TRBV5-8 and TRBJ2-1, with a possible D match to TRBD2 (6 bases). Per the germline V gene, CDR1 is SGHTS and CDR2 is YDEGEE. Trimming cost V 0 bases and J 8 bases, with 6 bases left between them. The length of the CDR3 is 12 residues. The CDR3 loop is CASSLGGDEQFF. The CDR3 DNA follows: TGTGCCAGCAGCTTGGGGGGGGATGAGCAGTTCTTC.

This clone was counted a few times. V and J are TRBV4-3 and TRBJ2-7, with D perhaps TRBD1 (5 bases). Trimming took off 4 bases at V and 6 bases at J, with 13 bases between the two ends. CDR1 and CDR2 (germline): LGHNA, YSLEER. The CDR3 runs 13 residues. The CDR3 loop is CASSPGPGREQYF. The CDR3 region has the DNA TGCGCCAGCAGCCCCGGGCCAGGGCGCGAGCAGTACTTC.

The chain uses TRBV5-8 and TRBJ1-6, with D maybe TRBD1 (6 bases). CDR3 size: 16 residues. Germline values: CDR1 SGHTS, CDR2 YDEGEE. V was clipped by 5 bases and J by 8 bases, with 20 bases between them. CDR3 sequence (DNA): TGTGCCAGCAGACAACTCGGCAGGGGAAGGGATTCACCCCTCCACTTT. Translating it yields CASRQLGRGRDSPLHF.

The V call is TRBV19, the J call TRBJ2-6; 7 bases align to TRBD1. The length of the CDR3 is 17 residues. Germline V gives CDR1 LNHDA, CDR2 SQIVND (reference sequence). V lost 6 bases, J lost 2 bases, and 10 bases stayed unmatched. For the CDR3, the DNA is TGTGCCAGTAGCCCCGGGACAGTGGCTCCTGGGGCCAACGTCCTGACTTTC. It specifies CASSPGTVAPGANVLTF.